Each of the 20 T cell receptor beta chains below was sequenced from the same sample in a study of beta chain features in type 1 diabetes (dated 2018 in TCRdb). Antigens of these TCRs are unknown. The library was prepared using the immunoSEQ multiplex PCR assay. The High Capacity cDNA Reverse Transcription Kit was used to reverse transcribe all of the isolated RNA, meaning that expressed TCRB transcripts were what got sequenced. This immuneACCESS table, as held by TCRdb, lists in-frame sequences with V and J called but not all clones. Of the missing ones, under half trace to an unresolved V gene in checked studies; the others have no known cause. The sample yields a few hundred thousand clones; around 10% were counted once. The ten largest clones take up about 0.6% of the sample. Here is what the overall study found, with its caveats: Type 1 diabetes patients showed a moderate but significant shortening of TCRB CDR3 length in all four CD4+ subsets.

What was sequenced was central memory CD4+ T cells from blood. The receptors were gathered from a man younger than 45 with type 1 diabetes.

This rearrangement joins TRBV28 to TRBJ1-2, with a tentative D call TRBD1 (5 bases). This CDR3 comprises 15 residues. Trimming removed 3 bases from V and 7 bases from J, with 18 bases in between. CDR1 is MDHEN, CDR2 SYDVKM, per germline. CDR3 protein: CASSFPQGRGSGYTF. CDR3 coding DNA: TGTGCCAGCAGTTTCCCCCAGGGAAGAGGGAGTGGCTACACCTTC.

CDR3 residues: CASSVDTNYGYTF. CDR3 DNA: TGTGCCAGCAGCGTAGACACCAACTATGGCTACACCTTC. The chain combines TRBV9 with TRBJ1-2; D call uncertain. This CDR3 comprises 13 residues. V lost 0 bases and J 2 bases, leaving 5 bases between the germline ends. CDR1 and CDR2 (germline): SGDLS, YYNGEE.

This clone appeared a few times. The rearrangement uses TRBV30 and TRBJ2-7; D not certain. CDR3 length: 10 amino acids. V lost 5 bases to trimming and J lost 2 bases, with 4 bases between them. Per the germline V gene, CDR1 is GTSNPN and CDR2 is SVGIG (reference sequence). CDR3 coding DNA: TGTGCCTGGGGAACCTACGAGCAGTACTTC. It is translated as CAWGTYEQYF.

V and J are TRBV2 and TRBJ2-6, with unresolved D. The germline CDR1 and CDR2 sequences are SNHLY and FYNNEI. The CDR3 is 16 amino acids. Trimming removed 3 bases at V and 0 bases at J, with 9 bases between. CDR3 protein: CASSDFPFSGANVLTF. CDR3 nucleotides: TGTGCCAGCAGTGACTTTCCCTTCTCTGGGGCCAACGTCCTGACTTTC.

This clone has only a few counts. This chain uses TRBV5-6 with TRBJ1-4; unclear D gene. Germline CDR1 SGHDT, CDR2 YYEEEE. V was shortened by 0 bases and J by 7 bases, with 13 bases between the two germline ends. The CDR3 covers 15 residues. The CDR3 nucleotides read TGTGCCAGCAGCTTGGCGGCAGGAGGAGGTGAAAAACTGTTTTTT. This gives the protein CASSLAAGGGEKLFF.

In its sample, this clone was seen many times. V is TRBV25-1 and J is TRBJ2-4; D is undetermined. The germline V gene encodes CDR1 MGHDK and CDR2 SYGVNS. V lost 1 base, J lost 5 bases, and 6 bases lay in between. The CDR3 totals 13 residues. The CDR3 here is CASSEWSENIQYF. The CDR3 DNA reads TGTGCCAGCAGTGAATGGAGCGAAAACATTCAGTACTTC.

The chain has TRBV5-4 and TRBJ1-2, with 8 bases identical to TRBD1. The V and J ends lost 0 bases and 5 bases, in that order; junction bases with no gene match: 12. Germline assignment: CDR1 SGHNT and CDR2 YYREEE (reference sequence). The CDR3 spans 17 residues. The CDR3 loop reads CASSLARGHSSQYGYTF. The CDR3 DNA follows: TGTGCCAGCAGCTTGGCCAGGGGGCACTCTTCCCAATATGGCTACACCTTC.

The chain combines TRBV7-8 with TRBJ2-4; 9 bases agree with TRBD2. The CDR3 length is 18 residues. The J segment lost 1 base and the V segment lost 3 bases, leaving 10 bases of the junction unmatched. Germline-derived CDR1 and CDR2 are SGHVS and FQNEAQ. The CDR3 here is CASSFSGGTSMAKNIQYF. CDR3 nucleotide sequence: TGTGCCAGCAGCTTTTCGGGCGGGACTAGCATGGCCAAAAACATTCAGTACTTC.

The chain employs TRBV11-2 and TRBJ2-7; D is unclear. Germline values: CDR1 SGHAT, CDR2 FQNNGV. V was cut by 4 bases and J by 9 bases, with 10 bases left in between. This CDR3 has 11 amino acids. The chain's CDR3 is CASSSLLVQYF. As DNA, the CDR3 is TGTGCCAGCAGCTCTCTTCTCGTGCAGTACTTC.

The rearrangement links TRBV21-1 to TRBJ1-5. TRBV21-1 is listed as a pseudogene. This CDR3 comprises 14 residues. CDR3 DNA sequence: TGTGCCAGCAGCAAAGGTCTGGGAGGTCAGCCCCAGCATTTT. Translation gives CASSKGLGGQPQHF.

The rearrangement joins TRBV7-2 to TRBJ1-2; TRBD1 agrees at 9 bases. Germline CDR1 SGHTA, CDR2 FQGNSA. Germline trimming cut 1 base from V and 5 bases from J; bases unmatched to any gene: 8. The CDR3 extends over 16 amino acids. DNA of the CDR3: TGTGCCAGCAGCTTAGGTCGTGGACAGGGGCCTTATGGCTACACCTTC. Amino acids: CASSLGRGQGPYGYTF.

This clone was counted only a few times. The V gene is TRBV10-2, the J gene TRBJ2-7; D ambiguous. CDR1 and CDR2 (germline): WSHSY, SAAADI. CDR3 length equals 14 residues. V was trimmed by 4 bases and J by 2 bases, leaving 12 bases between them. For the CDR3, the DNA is TGCGCCAGCAGTGTACTCCTCGAGGCCTACGAGCAGTACTTC. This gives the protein CASSVLLEAYEQYF.

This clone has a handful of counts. In DNA form, the CDR3 reads TGTGCCAGCAGCTACCCGGAACGGATGAACACTGAAGCTTTCTTT. Translating gives CASSYPERMNTEAFF. This chain links TRBV5-6 with TRBJ1-1; D is unresolved. Germline CDR1 is SGHDT and CDR2 is YYEEEE. CDR3 length: 15 amino acids. The ends were cut back, 3 bases at V and 0 bases at J, with 12 bases in the middle.

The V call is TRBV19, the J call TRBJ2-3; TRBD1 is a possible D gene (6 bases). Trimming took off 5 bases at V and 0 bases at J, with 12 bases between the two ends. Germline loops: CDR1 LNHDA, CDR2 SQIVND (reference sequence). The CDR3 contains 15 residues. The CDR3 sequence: CASSPWTASTDTQYF. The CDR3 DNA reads TGTGCCAGTAGTCCCTGGACAGCTAGCACAGATACGCAGTATTTT.

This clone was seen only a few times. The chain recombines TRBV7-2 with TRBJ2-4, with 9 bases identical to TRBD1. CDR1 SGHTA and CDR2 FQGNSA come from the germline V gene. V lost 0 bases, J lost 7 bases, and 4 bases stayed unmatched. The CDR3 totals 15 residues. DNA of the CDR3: TGTGCCAGCAGCTTAGCAGGACAGGGGAGTAACATTCAGTACTTC. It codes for CASSLAGQGSNIQYF.

CDR3 residues: CASGAGPATNEKLFF. The CDR3 DNA follows: TGTGCCAGCGGAGCAGGCCCTGCAACTAATGAAAAACTGTTTTTT. The chain joins TRBV7-2 to TRBJ1-4; D not resolved. V lost 8 bases and J lost 0, with 13 bases in between. The CDR3 is made up of 15 amino acids. CDR1 and CDR2 from the germline V gene are SGHTA and FQGNSA.

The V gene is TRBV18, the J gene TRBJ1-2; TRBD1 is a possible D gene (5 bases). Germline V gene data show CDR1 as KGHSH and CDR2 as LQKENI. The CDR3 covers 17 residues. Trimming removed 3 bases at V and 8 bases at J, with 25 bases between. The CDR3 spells CASSPSGTGTDGLGYTF. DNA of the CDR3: TGTGCCAGCTCACCTAGTGGCACTGGGACTGACGGTTTGGGCTACACCTTC.

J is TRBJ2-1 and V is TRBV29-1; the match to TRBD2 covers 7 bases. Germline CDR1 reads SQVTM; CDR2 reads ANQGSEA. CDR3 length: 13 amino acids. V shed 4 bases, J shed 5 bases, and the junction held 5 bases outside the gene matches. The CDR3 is CSVARGSDNEQFF. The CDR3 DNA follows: TGCAGCGTTGCACGCGGGAGTGACAATGAGCAGTTCTTC.

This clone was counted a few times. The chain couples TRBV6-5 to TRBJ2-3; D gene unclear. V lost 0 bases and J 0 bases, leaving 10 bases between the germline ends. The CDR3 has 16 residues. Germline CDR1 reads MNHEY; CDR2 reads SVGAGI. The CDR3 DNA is TGTGCCAGCAGTTACTCTCCAGGCCCTAGCACAGATACGCAGTATTTT. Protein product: CASSYSPGPSTDTQYF.

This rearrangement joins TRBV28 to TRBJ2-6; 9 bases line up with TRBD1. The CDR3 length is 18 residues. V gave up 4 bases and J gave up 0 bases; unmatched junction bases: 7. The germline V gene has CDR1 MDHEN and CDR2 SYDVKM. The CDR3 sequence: CASSSTGGKSSGANVLTF. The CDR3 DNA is TGTGCCAGCAGTTCGACAGGGGGTAAATCCTCTGGGGCCAACGTCCTGACTTTC.